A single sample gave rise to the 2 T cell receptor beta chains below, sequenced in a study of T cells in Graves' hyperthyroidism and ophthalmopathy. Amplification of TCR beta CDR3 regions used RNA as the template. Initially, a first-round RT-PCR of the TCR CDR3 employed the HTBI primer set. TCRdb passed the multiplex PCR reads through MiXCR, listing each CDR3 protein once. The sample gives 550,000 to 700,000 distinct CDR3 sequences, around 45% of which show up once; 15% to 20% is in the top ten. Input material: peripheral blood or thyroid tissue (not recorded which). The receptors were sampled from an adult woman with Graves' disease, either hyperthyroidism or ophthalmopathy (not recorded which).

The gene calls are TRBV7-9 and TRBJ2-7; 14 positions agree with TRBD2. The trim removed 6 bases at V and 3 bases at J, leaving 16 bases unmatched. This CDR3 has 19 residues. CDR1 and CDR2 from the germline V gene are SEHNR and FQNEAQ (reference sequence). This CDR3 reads CASSAIPTSGRAGFYEQYF. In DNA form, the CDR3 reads TGTGCCAGCAGTGCTATTCCGACTAGCGGGAGGGCCGGCTTCTACGAGCAGTACTTC.

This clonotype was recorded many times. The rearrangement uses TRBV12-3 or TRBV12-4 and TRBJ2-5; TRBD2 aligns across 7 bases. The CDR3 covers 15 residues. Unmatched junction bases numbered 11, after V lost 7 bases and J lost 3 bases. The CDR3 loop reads CASTPRGLAEETQYF. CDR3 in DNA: TGTGCCAGCACCCCCCGAGGGCTAGCGGAAGAGACCCAGTACTTC.